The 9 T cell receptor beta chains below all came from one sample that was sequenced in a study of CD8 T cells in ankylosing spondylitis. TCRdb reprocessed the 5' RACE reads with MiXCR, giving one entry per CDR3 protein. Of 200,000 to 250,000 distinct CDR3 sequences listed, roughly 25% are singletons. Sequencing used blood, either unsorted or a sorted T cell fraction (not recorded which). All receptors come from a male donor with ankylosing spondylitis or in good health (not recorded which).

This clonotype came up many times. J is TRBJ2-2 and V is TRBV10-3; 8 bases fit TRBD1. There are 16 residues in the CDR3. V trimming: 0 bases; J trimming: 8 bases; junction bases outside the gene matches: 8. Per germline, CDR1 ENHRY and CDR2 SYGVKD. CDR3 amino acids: CAISESKQGATGELFF. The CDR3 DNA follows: TGTGCCATCAGTGAGTCGAAGCAGGGGGCGACTGGGGAGCTGTTTTTT.

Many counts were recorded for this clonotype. CDR3 coding DNA: TGTGCCAGCTCACCCGGGACAGTCGGCACAGATACGCAGTATTTT. This codes for CASSPGTVGTDTQYF. This chain links TRBV18 with TRBJ2-3; 7 bases match TRBD1. The V and J ends lost 3 bases and 1 base, in that order; junction bases with no gene match: 4. Germline V CDR1 and CDR2: KGHSH, LQKENI. The CDR3 sequence is 15 residues long.

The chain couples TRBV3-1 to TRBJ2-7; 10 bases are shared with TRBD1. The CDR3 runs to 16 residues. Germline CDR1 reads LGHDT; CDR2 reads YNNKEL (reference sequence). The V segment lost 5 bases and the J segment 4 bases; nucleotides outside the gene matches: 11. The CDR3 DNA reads TGTGCCAGCAGCACCCGGGACAGGGGTGCGGCGTACGAGCAGTACTTC. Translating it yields CASSTRDRGAAYEQYF.

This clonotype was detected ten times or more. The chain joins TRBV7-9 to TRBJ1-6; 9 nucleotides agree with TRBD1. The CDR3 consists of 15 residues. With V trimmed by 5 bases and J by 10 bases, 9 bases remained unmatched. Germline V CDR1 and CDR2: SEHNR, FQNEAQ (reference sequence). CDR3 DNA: TGTGCCAGCAGCCCTCTTCAGACAGGGGGATCACCCCTCCACTTT. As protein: CASSPLQTGGSPLHF.

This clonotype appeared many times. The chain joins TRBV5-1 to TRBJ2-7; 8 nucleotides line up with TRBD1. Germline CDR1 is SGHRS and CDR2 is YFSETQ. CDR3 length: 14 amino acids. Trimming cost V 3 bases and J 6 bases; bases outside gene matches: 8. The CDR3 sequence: CASSSGTGRGEQYF. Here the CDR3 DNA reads TGCGCCAGCAGCTCCGGGACAGGTCGCGGCGAGCAGTACTTC.

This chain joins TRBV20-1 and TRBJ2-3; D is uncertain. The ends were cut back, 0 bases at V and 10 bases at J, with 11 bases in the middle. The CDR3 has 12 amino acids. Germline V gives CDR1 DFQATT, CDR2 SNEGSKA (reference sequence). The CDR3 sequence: CSARDGKLAQYF. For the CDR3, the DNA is TGCAGTGCTAGAGATGGGAAGCTGGCGCAGTATTTT.

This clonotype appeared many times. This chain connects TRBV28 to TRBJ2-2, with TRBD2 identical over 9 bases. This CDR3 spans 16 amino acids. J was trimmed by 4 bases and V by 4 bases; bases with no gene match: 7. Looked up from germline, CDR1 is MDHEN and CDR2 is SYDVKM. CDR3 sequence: CASSSGGRGTTGELFF. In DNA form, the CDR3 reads TGTGCCAGCAGTTCGGGCGGGAGGGGGACCACCGGGGAGCTGTTTTTT. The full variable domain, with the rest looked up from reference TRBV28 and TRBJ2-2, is DVKVTQSSRYLVKRTGEKVFLECVQDMDHENMFWYRQDPGLGLRLIYFSYDVKMKEKGDIPEGYSVSREKKERFSLILESASTNQTSMYLCASSSGGRGTTGELFFGEGSRLTVL.

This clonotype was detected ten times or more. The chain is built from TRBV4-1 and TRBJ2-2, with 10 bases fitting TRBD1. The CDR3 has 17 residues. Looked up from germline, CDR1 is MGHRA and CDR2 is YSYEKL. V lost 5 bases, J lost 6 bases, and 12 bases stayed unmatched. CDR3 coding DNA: TGCGCCAGCAGCTTCCCAACCGGGACAGGGGTCCCCGGGGAGCTGTTTTTT. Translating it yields CASSFPTGTGVPGELFF.

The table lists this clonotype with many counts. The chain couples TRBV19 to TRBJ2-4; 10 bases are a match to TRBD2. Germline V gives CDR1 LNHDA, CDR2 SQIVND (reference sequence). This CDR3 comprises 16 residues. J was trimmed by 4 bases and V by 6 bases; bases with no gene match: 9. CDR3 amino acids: CASRPAGGPGKNIQYF. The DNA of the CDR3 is TGTGCCAGTAGACCAGCGGGAGGGCCGGGGAAAAACATTCAGTACTTC.